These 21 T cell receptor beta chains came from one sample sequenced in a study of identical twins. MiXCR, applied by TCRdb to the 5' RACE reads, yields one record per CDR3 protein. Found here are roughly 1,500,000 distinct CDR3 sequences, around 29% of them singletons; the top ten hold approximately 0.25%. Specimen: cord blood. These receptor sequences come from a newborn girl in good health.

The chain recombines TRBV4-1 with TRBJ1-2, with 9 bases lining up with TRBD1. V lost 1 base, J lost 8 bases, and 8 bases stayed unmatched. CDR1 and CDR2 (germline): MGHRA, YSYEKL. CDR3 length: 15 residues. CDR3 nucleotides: TGCGCCAGCAGCCAAGTTAACGCCGGGACAGGGGGCTACACCTTC. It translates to CASSQVNAGTGGYTF.

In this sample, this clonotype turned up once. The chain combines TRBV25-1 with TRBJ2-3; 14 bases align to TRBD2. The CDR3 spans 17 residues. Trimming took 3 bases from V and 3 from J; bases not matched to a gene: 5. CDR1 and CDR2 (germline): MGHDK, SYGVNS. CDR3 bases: TGTGCCAGCAGTGATGGGACTAGCGGGAGTGGGACAGATACGCAGTATTTT. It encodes CASSDGTSGSGTDTQYF.

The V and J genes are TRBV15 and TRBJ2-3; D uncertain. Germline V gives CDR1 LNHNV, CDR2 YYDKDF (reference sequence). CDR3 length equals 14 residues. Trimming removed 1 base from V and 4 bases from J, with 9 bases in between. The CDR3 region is CATSRASPADTQYF. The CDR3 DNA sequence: TGTGCCACCAGCAGAGCGTCCCCAGCAGATACGCAGTATTTT.

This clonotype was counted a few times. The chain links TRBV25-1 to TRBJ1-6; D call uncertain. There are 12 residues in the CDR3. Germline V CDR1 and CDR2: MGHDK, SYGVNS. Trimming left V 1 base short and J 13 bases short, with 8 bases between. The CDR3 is CASSELVGPLHF. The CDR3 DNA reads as TGTGCCAGCAGTGAATTGGTAGGGCCCCTCCACTTT.

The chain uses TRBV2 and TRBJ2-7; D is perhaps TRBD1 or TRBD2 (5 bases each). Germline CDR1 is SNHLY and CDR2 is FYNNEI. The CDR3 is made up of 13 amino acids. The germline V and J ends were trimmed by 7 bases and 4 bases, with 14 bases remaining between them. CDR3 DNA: TGTGCCAGCATATCAGGGAGTAAATACGAGCAGTACTTC. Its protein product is CASISGSKYEQYF.

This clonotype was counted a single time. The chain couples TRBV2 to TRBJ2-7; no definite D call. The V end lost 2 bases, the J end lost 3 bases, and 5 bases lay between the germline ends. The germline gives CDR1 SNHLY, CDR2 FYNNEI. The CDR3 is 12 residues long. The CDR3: CASSEMFYEQYF. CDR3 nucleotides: TGTGCCAGCAGTGAAATGTTCTACGAGCAGTACTTC.

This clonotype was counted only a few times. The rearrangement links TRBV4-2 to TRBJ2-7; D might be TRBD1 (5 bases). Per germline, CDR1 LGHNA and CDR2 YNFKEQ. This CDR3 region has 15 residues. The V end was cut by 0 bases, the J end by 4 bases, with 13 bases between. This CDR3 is CASSQDVGQRYEQYF. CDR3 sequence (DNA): TGTGCCAGCAGCCAAGATGTCGGACAAAGATACGAGCAGTACTTC.

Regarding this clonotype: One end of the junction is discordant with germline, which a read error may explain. The CDR3 spells CASSLTSGRGGLFF. The CDR3 DNA reads as TGTGCCAGCAGTTTGACTAGCGGGAGGGGGGGGCTGTTTTTT. The chain couples TRBV12-3 or TRBV12-4 to TRBJ2-2, with TRBD2 matching 14 bases. There are 14 residues in the CDR3.

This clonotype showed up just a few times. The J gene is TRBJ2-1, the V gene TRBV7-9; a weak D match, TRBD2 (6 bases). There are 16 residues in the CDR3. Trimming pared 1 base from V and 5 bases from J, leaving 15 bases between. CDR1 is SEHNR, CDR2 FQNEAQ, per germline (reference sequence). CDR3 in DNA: TGTGCCAGCAGCTTAGTAGGTAGCGGCTATGACAATGAGCAGTTCTTC. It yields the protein CASSLVGSGYDNEQFF.

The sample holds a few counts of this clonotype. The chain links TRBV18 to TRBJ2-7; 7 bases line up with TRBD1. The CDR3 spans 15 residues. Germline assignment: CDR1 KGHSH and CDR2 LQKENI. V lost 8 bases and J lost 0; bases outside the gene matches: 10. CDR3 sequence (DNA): TGTGCCAGCAGCCCGGGACAGTCGAGCTCCTACGAGCAGTACTTC. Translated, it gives CASSPGQSSSYEQYF.

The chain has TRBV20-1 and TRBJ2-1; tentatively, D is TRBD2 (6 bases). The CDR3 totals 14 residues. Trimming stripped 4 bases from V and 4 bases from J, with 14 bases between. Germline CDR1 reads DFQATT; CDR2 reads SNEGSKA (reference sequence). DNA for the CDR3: TGCAGTGCTATCCGGGGCGGGGCATACAATGAGCAGTTCTTC. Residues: CSAIRGGAYNEQFF.

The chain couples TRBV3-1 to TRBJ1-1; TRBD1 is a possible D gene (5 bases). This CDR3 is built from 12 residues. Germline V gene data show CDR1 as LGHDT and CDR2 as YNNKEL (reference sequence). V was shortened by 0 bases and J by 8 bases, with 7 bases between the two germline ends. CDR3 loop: CASSQDRTEAFF. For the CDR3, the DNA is TGTGCCAGCAGCCAAGACCGGACAGAAGCTTTCTTT.

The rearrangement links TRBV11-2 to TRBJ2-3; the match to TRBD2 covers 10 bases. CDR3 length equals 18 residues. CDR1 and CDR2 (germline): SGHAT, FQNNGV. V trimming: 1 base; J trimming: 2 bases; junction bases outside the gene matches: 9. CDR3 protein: CASSLVPTSGVPTDTQYF. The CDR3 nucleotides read TGTGCCAGCAGCTTAGTACCCACTAGCGGGGTACCCACAGATACGCAGTATTTT.

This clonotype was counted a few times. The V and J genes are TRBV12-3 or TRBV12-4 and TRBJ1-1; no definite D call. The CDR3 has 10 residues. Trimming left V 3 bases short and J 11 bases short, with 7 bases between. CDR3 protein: CASSLLGAFF. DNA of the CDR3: TGTGCCAGCAGTTTGCTAGGGGCTTTCTTT.

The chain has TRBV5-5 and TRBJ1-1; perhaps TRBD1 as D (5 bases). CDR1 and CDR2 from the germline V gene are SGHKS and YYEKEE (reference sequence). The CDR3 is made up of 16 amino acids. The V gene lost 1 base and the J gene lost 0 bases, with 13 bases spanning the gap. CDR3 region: CASSLRAGWMNTEAFF. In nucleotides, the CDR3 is TGTGCCAGCAGCTTGAGGGCAGGGTGGATGAACACTGAAGCTTTCTTT.

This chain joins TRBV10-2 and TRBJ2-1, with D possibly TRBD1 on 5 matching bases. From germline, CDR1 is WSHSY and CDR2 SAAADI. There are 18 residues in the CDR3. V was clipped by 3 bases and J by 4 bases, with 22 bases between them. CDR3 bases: TGCGCCAGCAGTGAATTGAAACAGGTTACAGCGCGGTACAATGAGCAGTTCTTC. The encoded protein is CASSELKQVTARYNEQFF.

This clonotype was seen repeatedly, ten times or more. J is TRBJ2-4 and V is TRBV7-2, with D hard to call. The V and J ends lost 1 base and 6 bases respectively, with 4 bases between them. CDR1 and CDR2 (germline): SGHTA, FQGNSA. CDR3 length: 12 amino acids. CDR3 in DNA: TGTGCCAGCAGCTTAGAGATAAACATTCAGTACTTC. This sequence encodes CASSLEINIQYF.

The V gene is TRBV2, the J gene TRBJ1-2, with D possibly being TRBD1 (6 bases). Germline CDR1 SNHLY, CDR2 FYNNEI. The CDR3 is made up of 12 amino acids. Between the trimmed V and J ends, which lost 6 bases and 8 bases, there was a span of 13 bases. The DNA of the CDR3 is TGTGCCAGCAGGAAGACCGACAGGGGCTACACCTTC. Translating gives CASRKTDRGYTF.

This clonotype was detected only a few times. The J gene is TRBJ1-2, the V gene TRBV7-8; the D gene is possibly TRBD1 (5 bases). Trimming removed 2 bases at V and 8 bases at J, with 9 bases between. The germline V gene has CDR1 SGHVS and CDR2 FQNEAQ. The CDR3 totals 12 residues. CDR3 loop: CASSLKGWGYTF. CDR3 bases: TGTGCCAGCAGCTTAAAGGGGTGGGGCTACACCTTC.

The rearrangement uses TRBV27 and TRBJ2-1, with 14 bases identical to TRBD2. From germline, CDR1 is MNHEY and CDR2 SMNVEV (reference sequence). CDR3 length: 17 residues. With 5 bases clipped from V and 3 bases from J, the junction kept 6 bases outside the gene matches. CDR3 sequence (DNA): TGTGCCAGCAGTGCGGGACTAGCGGGAGTCATCTACAATGAGCAGTTCTTC. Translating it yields CASSAGLAGVIYNEQFF.

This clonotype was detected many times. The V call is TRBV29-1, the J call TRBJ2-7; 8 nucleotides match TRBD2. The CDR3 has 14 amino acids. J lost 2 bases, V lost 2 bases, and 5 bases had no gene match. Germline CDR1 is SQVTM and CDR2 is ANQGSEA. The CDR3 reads CSVEPLADTYEQYF. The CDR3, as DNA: TGCAGCGTTGAACCACTAGCGGATACCTACGAGCAGTACTTC.